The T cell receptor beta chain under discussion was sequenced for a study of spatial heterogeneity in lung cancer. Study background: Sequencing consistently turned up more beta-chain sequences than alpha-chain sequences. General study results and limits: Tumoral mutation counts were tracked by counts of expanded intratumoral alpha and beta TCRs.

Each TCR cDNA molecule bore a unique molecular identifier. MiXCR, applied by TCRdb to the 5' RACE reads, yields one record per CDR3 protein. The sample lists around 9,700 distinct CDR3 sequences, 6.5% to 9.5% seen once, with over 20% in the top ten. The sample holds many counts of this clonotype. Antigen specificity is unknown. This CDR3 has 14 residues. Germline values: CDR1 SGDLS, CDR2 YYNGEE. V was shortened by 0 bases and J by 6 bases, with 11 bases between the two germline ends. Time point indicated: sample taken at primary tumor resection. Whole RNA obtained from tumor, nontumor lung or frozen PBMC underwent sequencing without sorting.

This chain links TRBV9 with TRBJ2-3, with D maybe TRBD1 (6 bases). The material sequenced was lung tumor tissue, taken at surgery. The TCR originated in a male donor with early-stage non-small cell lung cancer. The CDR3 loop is CASSVVQGTDTQYF. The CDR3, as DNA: TGTGCCAGCAGCGTAGTTCAGGGGACCGATACGCAGTATTTT.